These T cell receptor beta chains were read from a single sample in a study of blood T cell repertoires in COVID-19. Produced via immunoSEQ multiplex PCR; TCRdb's table is partial and in-frame only. The table has roughly 150,000 clones, approximately 81% seen once. Sequenced input: PBMCs or T cells enriched from blood (not recorded which). These receptor sequences come from a man aged 60-69 years who had recovered from COVID-19. The CDR3 runs from the conserved cysteine through the conserved F or W.

len	v_gene	j_gene	CDR3aa
16	TRBV28	TRBJ2-2	CASSDEGTGRTGELFF
16	TRBV5-4	TRBJ1-4	CASSLRQGGTNEKLFF
15	TRBV6-6	TRBJ2-3	CASHGRGQGTDTQYF
13	TRBV18	TRBJ2-1	CASSPPYREEQFF
12	TRBV28	TRBJ2-7	CASSLSFYEQYF
15	TRBV5-8	TRBJ1-6	CASSQGVFGNSPLHF
13	TRBV9	TRBJ2-3	CASSPRVTDTQYF
15	TRBV28	TRBJ2-7	CASSLTPRGSYEQYF
16	TRBV5-1	TRBJ2-7	CASSLEGGGAWREQYF
17	TRBV7-9	TRBJ2-4	CASSSDRGAYGKNIQYF
13	TRBV10-3	TRBJ1-1	CAIGGQLNTEAFF
16	TRBV5-1	TRBJ2-7	CASSLPGTGASYEQYF
17	TRBV28	TRBJ2-1	CASSSFLREGESNEQFF
11	TRBV5-5	TRBJ2-7	CASSLTYEQYF
15	TRBV19	TRBJ2-2	CASRRGGGNTGELFF
15	TRBV30	TRBJ1-4	CAWSAGGTGNEKLFF
13	TRBV19	TRBJ2-5	CASSPFRGETQYF
15	TRBV10-3	TRBJ1-4	CAISDTDRGREKLFF
17	TRBV19	TRBJ2-3	CASSTGAQGTSTDTQYF
17	TRBV18	TRBJ2-2	CASSPPLGTGGNGELFF
13	TRBV29-1	TRBJ1-1	CSGGESGDTEAFF
14	TRBV5-4	TRBJ2-1	CASQKQGFHNEQFF
13	TRBV5-4	TRBJ2-1	CASSFRHDNEQFF
14	TRBV28	TRBJ2-7	CASSSSLRAYEQYF
15	TRBV7-2	TRBJ2-1	CASSLGQGTYNEQFF
14	TRBV9	TRBJ2-6	CASSGASGANVLTF
17	TRBV7-2	TRBJ2-1	CASSLGGGGLTYNEQFF
14	TRBV5-4	TRBJ2-3	CASSLDRGADTQYF
18	TRBV19	TRBJ1-4	CASSSRGFSLSANEKLFF
14	TRBV18	TRBJ2-2	CASSLYRVAGELFF
16	TRBV18	TRBJ2-5	CASSPLTGTRKETQYF
16	TRBV3-1/TRBV3-2	TRBJ1-2	CASRDEGTGGSYGYTF
13	TRBV2	TRBJ2-1	CASRILARGGQFF
15	TRBV3-1/TRBV3-2	TRBJ2-2	CASSQWPGNTGELFF
17	TRBV2	TRBJ2-6	CASSETRGVAGANVLTF
15	TRBV28	TRBJ2-7	CASSFPDRGTYEQYF
14	TRBV5-6	TRBJ2-7	CASSSWGTGTEQYF
15	TRBV28	TRBJ2-7	CASSFLPGQNYEQYF
14	TRBV19	TRBJ2-7	CARPGTDVSYEQYF
15	TRBV19	TRBJ2-5	CASKSIFEGQETQYF
15	TRBV14	TRBJ1-4	CASSYGQGVGEKLFF
16	TRBV7-6	TRBJ2-1	CASSPERGGVTNEQFF
15	TRBV7-2	TRBJ2-1	CASSFDRGVRNEQFF
9	TRBV29-1	TRBJ2-1	CSAGQGPFF
12	TRBV12-3/TRBV12-4	TRBJ2-3	CASSHSPDTQYF
14	TRBV27	TRBJ2-7	CASRKWTSLDEQYF
14	TRBV27	TRBJ1-1	CASQSSTVNTEAFF
14	TRBV19	TRBJ2-1	CASRRGSGYNEQFF
14	TRBV21-1	TRBJ1-2	CASTYRGKYIGYTF
14	TRBV4-1	TRBJ2-1	CASSPSGSISEQFF
13	TRBV6-1	TRBJ2-7	CASTNTLASEQYF
15	TRBV10-3	TRBJ2-7	CATRPGTSGNYEQYF
15	TRBV5-1	TRBJ2-1	CASGGARETYNEQFF
14	TRBV7-9	TRBJ2-7	CASSLGQASYEQYF
14	TRBV2	TRBJ1-2	CASRPPLANYGYTF
15	TRBV24-1	TRBJ2-1	CATSDLEGGYNEQFF
15	TRBV25-1	TRBJ2-1	CASRLKGADYNEQFF
12	TRBV2	TRBJ1-2	CASTRTAPGYTF
15	TRBV19	TRBJ2-7	CASRPPGGRPYEQYF
14	TRBV24-1	TRBJ1-1	CATREPGPDTEAFF